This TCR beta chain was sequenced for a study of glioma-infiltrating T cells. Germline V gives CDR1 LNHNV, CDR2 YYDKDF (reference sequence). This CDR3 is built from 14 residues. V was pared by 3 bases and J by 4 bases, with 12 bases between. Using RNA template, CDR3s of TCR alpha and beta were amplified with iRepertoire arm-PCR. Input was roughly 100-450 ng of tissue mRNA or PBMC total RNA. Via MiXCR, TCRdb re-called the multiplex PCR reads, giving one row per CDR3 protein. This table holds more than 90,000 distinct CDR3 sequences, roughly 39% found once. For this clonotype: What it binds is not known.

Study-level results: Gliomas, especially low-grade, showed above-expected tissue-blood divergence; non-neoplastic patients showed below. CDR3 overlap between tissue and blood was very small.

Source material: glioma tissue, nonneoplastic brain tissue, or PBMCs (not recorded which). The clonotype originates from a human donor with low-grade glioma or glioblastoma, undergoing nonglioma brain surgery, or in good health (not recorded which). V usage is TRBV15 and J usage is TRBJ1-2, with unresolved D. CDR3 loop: CATSSQGWSYGYTF. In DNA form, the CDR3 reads TGTGCCACCAGCAGCCAAGGGTGGTCCTATGGCTACACCTTC.